Listed below are T cell receptor beta chains from one sample, sequenced in a study of T cell changes during pregnancy in multiple sclerosis. Some clones are missing from TCRdb's copy, which holds only in-frame ones; the method was immunoSEQ multiplex PCR. The sample contains some 60,000 clones, less than 95% of which appear only once. Specimen: peripheral blood, collected in the third trimester of pregnancy. These TCRs come from a female donor in good health, enrolled as a control in a pregnancy study. The CDR3 runs from the conserved cysteine through the conserved F or W. Fields, in order: D gene, J gene, V gene, clone size, CDR3 protein, CDR3 DNA. A D gene is named only where the DNA matches it firmly. Only some rows state a clone size, as once, few, many or a class for expanded clones.

d_gene: .
j_gene: TRBJ1-4
v_gene: TRBV4-1
abundance: once
CDR3aa: CASSPQAGATNEKLFF
CDR3nt: TGCGCCAGCAGCCCCCAAGCGGGGGCAACTAATGAAAAACTGTTTTTT

d_gene: TRBD2
j_gene: TRBJ2-1
v_gene: TRBV15
abundance: .
CDR3aa: CATSRNPSGSYNEQFF
CDR3nt: TGTGCCACCAGCAGAAACCCTAGCGGCTCCTACAATGAGCAGTTCTTC

d_gene: TRBD1
j_gene: TRBJ1-1
v_gene: TRBV7-8
abundance: .
CDR3aa: CASSLAGLGRDSEAFF
CDR3nt: TGTGCCAGCAGCTTAGCAGGGTTAGGCAGGGACAGTGAAGCTTTCTTT

d_gene: TRBD2
j_gene: TRBJ2-2
v_gene: TRBV29-1
abundance: .
CDR3aa: CSVEPPFSGVSTGELFF
CDR3nt: TGCAGCGTTGAACCCCCGTTTAGCGGGGTCTCCACCGGGGAGCTGTTTTTT

d_gene: TRBD2
j_gene: TRBJ2-1
v_gene: TRBV2
abundance: .
CDR3aa: CASSDTGGGNEQFF
CDR3nt: TGTGCCAGCAGTGATACGGGGGGAGGCAATGAGCAGTTCTTC

d_gene: TRBD1
j_gene: TRBJ2-3
v_gene: TRBV5-1
abundance: .
CDR3aa: CASSPVGTASTDTQYF
CDR3nt: TGCGCCAGCAGCCCGGTCGGGACAGCTAGCACAGATACGCAGTATTTT

d_gene: TRBD2
j_gene: TRBJ2-2
v_gene: TRBV9
abundance: .
CDR3aa: CASSPGGAGGTGELFF
CDR3nt: TGTGCCAGCAGCCCCGGGGGAGCGGGGGGAACCGGGGAGCTGTTTTTT

d_gene: .
j_gene: TRBJ2-1
v_gene: TRBV7-2
abundance: .
CDR3aa: CASSPLGGANSYNEQFF
CDR3nt: TGTGCCAGCAGCCCTCTAGGAGGAGCGAACTCCTACAATGAGCAGTTCTTC

d_gene: .
j_gene: TRBJ1-1
v_gene: TRBV6-5
abundance: .
CDR3aa: CASSYTAKGGVVQAFF
CDR3nt: TGTGCCAGCAGTTACACGGCCAAGGGGGGGGTTGTGCAAGCTTTCTTT

d_gene: .
j_gene: TRBJ2-5
v_gene: TRBV4-1
abundance: .
CDR3aa: CASSQGPRSETQYF
CDR3nt: TGCGCCAGCAGCCAAGGTCCCCGGAGTGAGACCCAGTACTTC

d_gene: .
j_gene: TRBJ2-5
v_gene: TRBV5-1
abundance: .
CDR3aa: CASSLAGIKETQYF
CDR3nt: TGCGCCAGCAGCTTGGCCGGGATAAAAGAGACCCAGTACTTC

d_gene: .
j_gene: TRBJ1-2
v_gene: TRBV7-2
abundance: .
CDR3aa: CASSLEQGDNGYTF
CDR3nt: TGTGCCAGCAGCCTCGAACAGGGCGACAATGGCTACACCTTC

d_gene: .
j_gene: TRBJ1-1
v_gene: TRBV7-9
abundance: .
CDR3aa: CASSLPFPGRTEAFF
CDR3nt: TGTGCCAGCAGCTTACCTTTCCCAGGGAGGACTGAAGCTTTCTTT

d_gene: TRBD1
j_gene: TRBJ1-1
v_gene: TRBV6-5
abundance: .
CDR3aa: CASSYRTGRTVRAFF
CDR3nt: TGTGCCAGCAGTTACCGGACAGGCCGGACGGTGAGAGCTTTCTTT

d_gene: .
j_gene: TRBJ2-7
v_gene: TRBV5-1
abundance: .
CDR3aa: CASQFYEQYF
CDR3nt: TGCGCCAGCCAGTTCTACGAGCAGTACTTC

d_gene: .
j_gene: TRBJ2-7
v_gene: TRBV19
abundance: .
CDR3aa: CASSLVQGSLYEQYF
CDR3nt: TGTGCCAGTAGCCTAGTACAGGGTTCTCTTTACGAGCAGTACTTC

d_gene: .
j_gene: TRBJ1-5
v_gene: TRBV30
abundance: .
CDR3aa: CAWTRKGGGNDQPQHF
CDR3nt: TGTGCCTGGACGAGAAAGGGTGGGGGCAACGATCAGCCCCAGCATTTT

d_gene: TRBD1
j_gene: TRBJ2-5
v_gene: TRBV4-3
abundance: .
CDR3aa: CASSHGDRGQETQYF
CDR3nt: TGCGCCAGCAGCCACGGGGACAGGGGACAAGAGACCCAGTACTTC

d_gene: TRBD2
j_gene: TRBJ2-3
v_gene: TRBV5-4
abundance: once
CDR3aa: CASIAGGPLGTDTQYF
CDR3nt: TGTGCCAGCATAGCGGGGGGGCCTCTCGGCACAGATACGCAGTATTTT

d_gene: TRBD1
j_gene: TRBJ1-6
v_gene: TRBV18
abundance: .
CDR3aa: CASSPGQGVYSPLHF
CDR3nt: TGTGCCAGCTCACCGGGACAGGGGGTTTATTCACCCCTCCACTTT

d_gene: TRBD1
j_gene: TRBJ1-2
v_gene: TRBV6-5
abundance: .
CDR3aa: CASSTPAGTGVF
CDR3nt: TGTGCCAGCAGCACACCCGCCGGGACAGGGGTATTC

d_gene: TRBD2
j_gene: TRBJ2-1
v_gene: TRBV7-9
abundance: .
CDR3aa: CASSSTSGRYNEQFF
CDR3nt: TGTGCCAGCAGCTCGACTAGCGGGAGGTACAATGAGCAGTTCTTC

d_gene: TRBD2
j_gene: TRBJ2-1
v_gene: TRBV5-1
abundance: .
CDR3aa: CASSPDRGGRSYNEQFF
CDR3nt: TGCGCCAGCAGCCCTGACCGGGGGGGAAGGTCCTACAATGAGCAGTTCTTC

d_gene: TRBD1
j_gene: TRBJ1-1
v_gene: TRBV19
abundance: .
CDR3aa: CASAGRGINTEAFF
CDR3nt: TGTGCCAGCGCCGGCAGGGGGATTAACACTGAAGCTTTCTTT

d_gene: .
j_gene: TRBJ2-3
v_gene: TRBV5-6
abundance: .
CDR3aa: CASGGGDTQYF
CDR3nt: TGTGCCAGCGGGGGCGGAGATACGCAGTATTTT

d_gene: .
j_gene: TRBJ2-5
v_gene: TRBV19
abundance: .
CDR3aa: CASNSGEETQYF
CDR3nt: TGTGCCAGTAACTCAGGGGAAGAGACCCAGTACTTC

d_gene: .
j_gene: TRBJ2-7
v_gene: TRBV9
abundance: .
CDR3aa: CASGHSSYEQYF
CDR3nt: TGTGCCAGCGGGCATAGCTCCTACGAGCAGTACTTC

d_gene: .
j_gene: TRBJ2-3
v_gene: TRBV27
abundance: .
CDR3aa: CASSLRPLLNTQYF
CDR3nt: TGTGCCAGCAGTTTAAGGCCCCTACTAAATACGCAGTATTTT

d_gene: TRBD2
j_gene: TRBJ2-1
v_gene: TRBV4-2
abundance: .
CDR3aa: CASSQRESNEQFF
CDR3nt: TGTGCCAGCAGCCAGCGGGAGAGCAATGAGCAGTTCTTC

d_gene: .
j_gene: TRBJ1-2
v_gene: TRBV9
abundance: .
CDR3aa: CASSGGQPNYGYTF
CDR3nt: TGTGCCAGCAGCGGCGGACAGCCTAACTATGGCTACACCTTC

d_gene: .
j_gene: TRBJ1-1
v_gene: TRBV5-1
abundance: .
CDR3aa: CASSPKYRDGANTEAFF
CDR3nt: TGCGCCAGCAGCCCAAAGTACAGGGACGGGGCGAACACTGAAGCTTTCTTT

d_gene: TRBD1
j_gene: TRBJ2-2
v_gene: TRBV5-1
abundance: once
CDR3aa: CASRPGQGVAGELFF
CDR3nt: TGCGCCAGCCGCCCGGGACAGGGTGTAGCCGGGGAGCTGTTTTTT

d_gene: .
j_gene: TRBJ2-2
v_gene: TRBV5-1
abundance: .
CDR3aa: CASSLLAGNTGELFF
CDR3nt: TGCGCCAGCAGCTTACTAGCCGGGAACACCGGGGAGCTGTTTTTT

d_gene: TRBD1
j_gene: TRBJ1-1
v_gene: TRBV27
abundance: .
CDR3aa: CASFRGTGNTEAFF
CDR3nt: TGTGCCAGCTTTAGGGGGACAGGGAACACTGAAGCTTTCTTT

d_gene: .
j_gene: TRBJ2-5
v_gene: TRBV10-2
abundance: few
CDR3aa: CASSLQGWETQYF
CDR3nt: TGCGCCAGCAGCCTACAGGGTTGGGAGACCCAGTACTTC

d_gene: TRBD1
j_gene: TRBJ2-7
v_gene: TRBV30
abundance: .
CDR3aa: CAWTTGTGAHEQYF
CDR3nt: TGTGCCTGGACCACGGGGACAGGGGCTCACGAGCAGTACTTC

d_gene: TRBD1
j_gene: TRBJ1-5
v_gene: TRBV30
abundance: .
CDR3aa: CAWETGGNQPQHF
CDR3nt: TGTGCCTGGGAGACAGGGGGTAATCAGCCCCAGCATTTT

d_gene: .
j_gene: TRBJ2-7
v_gene: TRBV9
abundance: .
CDR3aa: CASSVTGKSYEQYF
CDR3nt: TGTGCCAGCAGCGTCACAGGGAAGTCCTACGAGCAGTACTTC

d_gene: .
j_gene: TRBJ2-7
v_gene: TRBV6-1
abundance: once
CDR3aa: CASTGQIYEQYF
CDR3nt: TGTGCCAGCACCGGACAGATCTACGAGCAGTACTTC

d_gene: TRBD2
j_gene: TRBJ2-5
v_gene: TRBV10-2
abundance: .
CDR3aa: CASSARTSGGETQYF
CDR3nt: TGCGCCAGCAGTGCAAGGACTAGCGGGGGTGAGACCCAGTACTTC